Described below is a single T cell receptor beta chain sequence and its context. Its target is not known. The data derive from a study of OX40 agonist ivuxolimab in advanced cancers. General study points: Expanded clones tended on average to be more numerous among CD8+ T cells than CD4+.

V gave up 4 bases and J gave up 1 base, with 11 bases separating them. Per the germline V gene, CDR1 is SGHTS and CDR2 is YDEGEE. This CDR3 is built from 14 residues. The data were produced by immunoSEQ multiplex PCR, yet TCRdb's version contains in-frame clones alone and is incomplete. The profile shows about 50,000 clones, more than 85% of them singletons. The clonotype originates from an adult with an advanced solid tumor such as melanoma, head and neck, liver or kidney cancer. The V call is TRBV5-8, the J call TRBJ1-1; D may be TRBD1 (5 bases). Source: CD4+ or CD8+ T cells sorted from blood, taken in a trial of the OX40 agonist ivuxolimab. The CDR3 DNA reads as TGTGCCAGCAGCCTCCGGCAGGGGAACACTGAAGCTTTCTTT. Amino acid sequence: CASSLRQGNTEAFF. The complete variable domain, with remaining parts taken from reference TRBV5-8 and TRBJ1-1, reads EAGVTQSPTHLIKTRGQQATLRCSPISGHTSVYWYQQALGLGLQFLLWYDEGEERNRGNFPPRFSGRQFPNYSSELNVNALELEDSALYLCASSLRQGNTEAFFGQGTRLTVV.